These 13 T cell receptor beta chains originate from one sample sequenced in a study of blood T cell repertoires in COVID-19. Repertoires were generated with immunoSEQ multiplex PCR, while TCRdb's copy carries only in-frame clones and drops some. The sample consists of under 350,000 clones, roughly 86% of them appearing once. Sequencing was performed on PBMCs or T cells enriched from blood (not recorded which). These TCRs come from a woman between 18 and 30 years old who had recovered from COVID-19.

The V gene is TRBV7-2, the J gene TRBJ1-1; 7 bases fit TRBD1. The trim removed 5 bases at V and 8 bases at J, leaving 11 bases unmatched. The CDR3 sequence is 14 residues long. CDR1 and CDR2 from the germline V gene are SGHTA and FQGNSA. As DNA, the CDR3 is TGTGCCAGCAGCGCGCACAGACAGGGAACAGAAGCTTTCTTT. Its translation: CASSAHRQGTEAFF.

In this sample, this clone turned up once. This chain uses TRBV6-4 with TRBJ2-1, with a tentative D call TRBD2 (5 bases). CDR3 length equals 14 residues. Between the trimmed V and J ends, which lost 4 bases and 8 bases, there was a span of 15 bases. The germline CDR1 and CDR2 sequences are MRHNA and SNTAGT. The CDR3 nucleotides read TGTGCCAGCAGTGTTGGCGGGCAAGGTGATGAGCAGTTCTTC. The encoded protein is CASSVGGQGDEQFF.

This rearrangement joins TRBV5-6 to TRBJ2-2; 7 nucleotides agree with TRBD2. This CDR3 has 16 amino acids. J lost 2 bases, V lost 2 bases, and 6 bases had no gene match. Germline CDR1 is SGHDT and CDR2 is YYEEEE. CDR3 region: CASSLPGTTNTGELFF. The CDR3 DNA sequence: TGTGCCAGCAGCTTACCCGGGACTACTAACACCGGGGAGCTGTTTTTT.

CDR3 in DNA: TGCAGCGTTGTATCAGGGGGAAAGGCTGAAGCTTTCTTT. The encoded protein is CSVVSGGKAEAFF. This chain connects TRBV29-1 to TRBJ1-1, with 7 bases lining up with TRBD1. V lost 4 bases to trimming and J lost 6 bases; unmatched junction nucleotides: 8. The CDR3 contains 13 residues. Germline CDR1 and CDR2: SQVTM and ANQGSEA.

The chain links TRBV5-8 to TRBJ2-1, with 11 bases matching TRBD2. This CDR3 contains 17 residues. Germline V lookup: CDR1 SGHTS, CDR2 YDEGEE. V shed 4 bases, J shed 0 bases, and the junction held 6 bases outside the gene matches. This chain's CDR3 is CASSPLAGGSSYNEQFF. The CDR3, as DNA: TGTGCCAGCAGCCCATTAGCGGGGGGGAGCTCCTACAATGAGCAGTTCTTC.

This rearrangement joins TRBV23-1 to TRBJ2-2, with 10 bases that match TRBD1. TRBV23-1 belongs to the ORF category, with a function that is uncertain. With 6 bases clipped from V and 3 bases from J, the junction kept 4 bases outside the gene matches. The CDR3 spans 15 residues. CDR3 sequence reads: CASSDRGPDTGELFF. The CDR3 DNA reads TGCGCCAGCAGCGACAGGGGGCCCGACACCGGGGAGCTGTTTTTT.

The chain employs TRBV2 and TRBJ1-5, with D tentatively TRBD1 (5 bases). Trimming pared 1 base from V and 3 bases from J, leaving 10 bases between. The germline V gene has CDR1 SNHLY and CDR2 FYNNEI. The CDR3 totals 15 residues. The CDR3 DNA reads as TGTGCCAGCAGTGAAGGCAGGGTATACAATCAGCCCCAGCATTTT. It yields the protein CASSEGRVYNQPQHF.

The rearrangement links TRBV29-1 to TRBJ1-1, with 9 bases lining up with TRBD1. The CDR3 sequence is 14 residues long. CDR1 SQVTM and CDR2 ANQGSEA come from the germline V gene. After removal of 6 bases from V and 4 bases from J, the junction contained 9 bases not matched to a gene. The CDR3 region is CSVPTGGRGTEAFF. CDR3 DNA sequence: TGCAGCGTCCCGACAGGGGGACGGGGCACTGAAGCTTTCTTT.

This clone was detected only a few times. The V gene is TRBV5-4, the J gene TRBJ2-7; 11 bases map to TRBD2. Germline CDR1 and CDR2: SGHNT and YYREEE (reference sequence). J gave up 2 bases and V 0 bases, and 10 bases lay outside the gene matches. CDR3 length: 18 amino acids. The CDR3 DNA sequence: TGTGCCAGCAGCTTGGCGCCTAGCGGGGGGACCCTGACCTACGAGCAGTACTTC. This sequence encodes CASSLAPSGGTLTYEQYF. Supplemented by reference TRBV5-4 and TRBJ2-7, the full variable domain reads ETGVTQSPTHLIKTRGQQVTLRCSSQSGHNTVSWYQQALGQGPQFIFQYYREEENGRGNFPPRFSGLQFPNYSSELNVNALELDDSALYLCASSLAPSGGTLTYEQYFGPGTRLTVT.

This sequence joins TRBV28 and TRBJ2-3; D gene unclear. Trimming took 1 base from V and 2 from J, leaving 10 bases between them. From germline, CDR1 is MDHEN and CDR2 SYDVKM. This CDR3 is built from 15 residues. The CDR3 sequence: CASSLFSESTDTQYF. The CDR3 DNA sequence: TGTGCCAGCAGTTTATTTTCCGAGTCCACAGATACGCAGTATTTT.

This clone was detected only once. The chain recombines TRBV19 with TRBJ2-7; a possible D gene is TRBD1 (6 bases). Looked up from germline, CDR1 is LNHDA and CDR2 is SQIVND (reference sequence). The germline V and J ends were trimmed by 7 bases and 0 bases, with 16 bases remaining between them. The CDR3 has 15 amino acids. This chain's CDR3 is CASTPRGESSYEQYF. In DNA, the CDR3 is TGTGCCAGTACCCCCAGGGGAGAAAGCTCCTACGAGCAGTACTTC. The full variable domain, in which reference TRBV19 and TRBJ2-7 provide the parts outside the CDR3, is DGGITQSPKYLFRKEGQNVTLSCEQNLNHDAMYWYRQDPGQGLRLIYYSQIVNDFQKGDIAEGYSVSREKKESFPLTVTSAQKNPTAFYLCASTPRGESSYEQYFGPGTRLTVT.

V usage is TRBV19 and J usage is TRBJ2-1, with TRBD2 matching 9 bases. The CDR3 covers 15 residues. The trim removed 6 bases at V and 4 bases at J, leaving 7 bases unmatched. Germline V gene sequence: CDR1 LNHDA, CDR2 SQIVND (reference sequence). CDR3: CASSRTSGLYNEQFF. The CDR3 nucleotides are TGTGCCAGTAGCAGAACTAGCGGGCTATACAATGAGCAGTTCTTC.

This chain uses TRBV4-1 with TRBJ1-2; no clear D gene. The V end lost 4 bases, the J end lost 4 bases, and 13 bases lay between the germline ends. CDR1 is MGHRA and CDR2 is YSYEKL in the germline V gene. CDR3 size: 14 residues. The CDR3: CASSRPREAYGYTF. DNA for the CDR3: TGCGCCAGCAGCCGTCCCCGAGAGGCCTATGGCTACACCTTC.